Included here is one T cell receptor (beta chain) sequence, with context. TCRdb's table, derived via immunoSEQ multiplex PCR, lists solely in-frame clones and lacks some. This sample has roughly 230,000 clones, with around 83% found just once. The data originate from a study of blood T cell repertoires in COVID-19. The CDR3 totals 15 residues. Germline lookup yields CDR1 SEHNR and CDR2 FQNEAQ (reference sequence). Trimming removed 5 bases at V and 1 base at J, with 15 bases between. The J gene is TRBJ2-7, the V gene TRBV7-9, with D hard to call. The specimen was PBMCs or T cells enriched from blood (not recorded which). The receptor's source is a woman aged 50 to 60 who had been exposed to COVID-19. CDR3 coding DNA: TGTGCCAGCAGCCCTGCGGTAGCCCTGTCCTACGAGCAGTACTTC. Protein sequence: CASSPAVALSYEQYF.